This is a list of T cell receptor beta chains from one sample in a study of CD8+CD57+ T cells in acquired aplastic anemia. TCRdb re-called the reads through MiXCR, storing one row per CDR3 protein. The table shows more than 200,000 distinct CDR3 sequences, with around 50% occurring only once. Sequencing was carried out using sorted CD4+, CD8+, or CD8+CD57+ T cells (not recorded which) from PBMCs. The receptors come from a human donor with aplastic anemia. CDR3s include the opening cysteine and the closing phenylalanine or tryptophan. Fields, in order: V gene, clone size, J gene, D gene, CDR3 DNA, CDR3 protein. The D gene is left open where the match is weak. Size is stated for part of the rows, as once, few or many counts, or as a class when the clone is expanded.

v_gene: TRBV3-1
abundance: -
j_gene: TRBJ1-2
d_gene: TRBD1
CDR3nt: TGTGCCAGCAGCCAAGATCCTGGGACAGAGAATGGCTACACCTTC
CDR3aa: CASSQDPGTENGYTF

v_gene: TRBV28
abundance: -
j_gene: TRBJ1-3
d_gene: -
CDR3nt: TGTGCCAGCAGTTCCCCAGGGGTCCCCTCTGGAAACACCATATATTTT
CDR3aa: CASSSPGVPSGNTIYF

v_gene: TRBV4-1
abundance: many
j_gene: TRBJ2-7
d_gene: -
CDR3nt: TGCGCCAGCAGTGGCCCCAGGGACGAGCAGTACTTC
CDR3aa: CASSGPRDEQYF

v_gene: TRBV6-5
abundance: -
j_gene: TRBJ2-7
d_gene: -
CDR3nt: TGTGCCAGCAGTGACTCTTTGCGGTGGAACGAGCAGTACTTC
CDR3aa: CASSDSLRWNEQYF

v_gene: TRBV12-3/TRBV12-4
abundance: many
j_gene: TRBJ2-3
d_gene: TRBD1
CDR3nt: TGTGCCAGCAGGCACCGGGACAGGGGAAAGGATACGCAGTATTTT
CDR3aa: CASRHRDRGKDTQYF

v_gene: TRBV7-3
abundance: -
j_gene: TRBJ2-3
d_gene: -
CDR3nt: TGTGCCAGCACCCCCGGGGCACGAGATGAGCAGTATTTT
CDR3aa: CASTPGARDEQYF

v_gene: TRBV5-4
abundance: -
j_gene: TRBJ1-5
d_gene: -
CDR3nt: TGTGCCAGCAGCTGGGGGGAGAATCAGCCCCAGCATTTT
CDR3aa: CASSWGENQPQHF

v_gene: TRBV7-6
abundance: once
j_gene: TRBJ2-4
d_gene: -
CDR3nt: TGTGCCAGCAGCATGCGGGGAGACTATGGCGGCATTCAGTACTTC
CDR3aa: CASSMRGDYGGIQYF

v_gene: TRBV18
abundance: few
j_gene: TRBJ1-1
d_gene: TRBD1
CDR3nt: TGTGCCAGCTCAGGGACAGAGAACACTGAAGCTTTCTTT
CDR3aa: CASSGTENTEAFF

v_gene: TRBV2
abundance: few
j_gene: TRBJ1-6
d_gene: -
CDR3nt: TGTGCCAGCAGTGTCGGGCGGTCCGATAATTCACCCCTCCACTTT
CDR3aa: CASSVGRSDNSPLHF

v_gene: TRBV3-1
abundance: once
j_gene: TRBJ1-2
d_gene: -
CDR3nt: TGTGCCAGCAGCCAAGCTCATTTTTTGTCAGGGGCGACTAACTATGGCTACACCTTC
CDR3aa: CASSQAHFLSGATNYGYTF

v_gene: TRBV7-9
abundance: -
j_gene: TRBJ1-5
d_gene: -
CDR3nt: TGTGCCAGCAGCTCAGACGAGAATCAGCCCCAGCATTTT
CDR3aa: CASSSDENQPQHF

v_gene: TRBV2
abundance: -
j_gene: TRBJ2-3
d_gene: -
CDR3nt: TGTGCCAGCAGCGACGGTCTTGAAGATACGCAGTATTTT
CDR3aa: CASSDGLEDTQYF

v_gene: TRBV2
abundance: -
j_gene: TRBJ2-2
d_gene: -
CDR3nt: TGTGCCAGCAGTGTGTCTCAGGGATACACCGGGGAGCTGTTTTTT
CDR3aa: CASSVSQGYTGELFF

v_gene: TRBV5-1
abundance: many
j_gene: TRBJ2-2
d_gene: -
CDR3nt: TGCGCCAGCAGGGTGGGAGTCACCGGGGAGCTGTTTTTT
CDR3aa: CASRVGVTGELFF

v_gene: TRBV12-3/TRBV12-4
abundance: many
j_gene: TRBJ2-3
d_gene: TRBD2
CDR3nt: TGTGCCAGCAGTTTAGCGGGGGGGACAGATACGCAGTATTTT
CDR3aa: CASSLAGGTDTQYF

v_gene: TRBV6-5
abundance: many
j_gene: TRBJ2-2
d_gene: -
CDR3nt: TGTGCCAGCAGCTCGCCTCTCGGGGACAACACCGGGGAGCTGTTTTTT
CDR3aa: CASSSPLGDNTGELFF

v_gene: TRBV5-1
abundance: many
j_gene: TRBJ1-6
d_gene: -
CDR3nt: TGCGCCAGCAGCTTCACAGCGTCTTATAATTCACCCCTCCACTTT
CDR3aa: CASSFTASYNSPLHF

v_gene: TRBV6-1
abundance: many
j_gene: TRBJ2-6
d_gene: -
CDR3nt: TGTGCCAGCAGCGACAGCCAGGTTGGGGCCAACGTCCTGACTTTC
CDR3aa: CASSDSQVGANVLTF

v_gene: TRBV11-2
abundance: -
j_gene: TRBJ1-1
d_gene: -
CDR3nt: TGTGCCAGCAGCAGACAGGTGGGGGGCACTGAAGCTTTCTTT
CDR3aa: CASSRQVGGTEAFF

v_gene: TRBV2
abundance: many
j_gene: TRBJ2-3
d_gene: -
CDR3nt: TGTGCCAGCCGGGGGACGGGCACAGATATCCAGTATTTT
CDR3aa: CASRGTGTDIQYF

v_gene: TRBV11-2
abundance: many
j_gene: TRBJ2-5
d_gene: -
CDR3nt: TGTGCCAGCAGCCCGCCCGGGGTCCAAGAGACCCAGTACTTC
CDR3aa: CASSPPGVQETQYF

v_gene: TRBV20-1
abundance: many
j_gene: TRBJ2-2
d_gene: -
CDR3nt: TGCAGTGCTAGAGGCAGGGACGGCACCGGGGAGCTGTTTTTT
CDR3aa: CSARGRDGTGELFF

v_gene: TRBV20-1
abundance: many
j_gene: TRBJ1-2
d_gene: TRBD1
CDR3nt: TGCAGTGCTAGAGGGAAGGACAGGGGCTATGGCTACACCTTC
CDR3aa: CSARGKDRGYGYTF

v_gene: TRBV7-8
abundance: many
j_gene: TRBJ1-3
d_gene: -
CDR3nt: TGTGCCAGCAGCTTAGGGGGGGCTCGTGGAAACACCATATATTTT
CDR3aa: CASSLGGARGNTIYF

v_gene: TRBV30
abundance: -
j_gene: TRBJ1-5
d_gene: -
CDR3nt: TGTGCCTGGAGTGTAATGGGCCTGGGGGGCCATCAGCCCCAGCATTTT
CDR3aa: CAWSVMGLGGHQPQHF

v_gene: TRBV12-3/TRBV12-4
abundance: -
j_gene: TRBJ1-5
d_gene: -
CDR3nt: TGTGCCAGCAGCCCGGACACGGTCGCCCATCAGCCCCAGCATTTT
CDR3aa: CASSPDTVAHQPQHF

v_gene: TRBV6-1
abundance: few
j_gene: TRBJ1-3
d_gene: -
CDR3nt: TGTGCCAGCAGTGAAGTAGCCGGAAACACCATATATTTT
CDR3aa: CASSEVAGNTIYF

v_gene: TRBV7-2
abundance: -
j_gene: TRBJ1-5
d_gene: -
CDR3nt: TGTGCCAGCAGCCCCCAAAGTCTTTCGGGACAGCCCCAGCATTTT
CDR3aa: CASSPQSLSGQPQHF

v_gene: TRBV29-1
abundance: many
j_gene: TRBJ2-7
d_gene: -
CDR3nt: TGCAGCGTTGAAGACATCACATACGAGCAGTACTTC
CDR3aa: CSVEDITYEQYF

v_gene: TRBV12-3/TRBV12-4
abundance: many
j_gene: TRBJ1-5
d_gene: -
CDR3nt: TGTGCCAGCAGTTTATCTGGGGAGTTGAGCAATCAGCCCCAGCATTTT
CDR3aa: CASSLSGELSNQPQHF

v_gene: TRBV6-5
abundance: many
j_gene: TRBJ2-3
d_gene: -
CDR3nt: TGTGCCAGCAGTTACCGGGTATATAGAGATACGCAGTATTTT
CDR3aa: CASSYRVYRDTQYF

v_gene: TRBV20-1
abundance: many
j_gene: TRBJ2-1
d_gene: TRBD2
CDR3nt: TGCAGTGCTAGCCTCGCGGGGGGGCGGACCTACAATGAGCAGTTCTTC
CDR3aa: CSASLAGGRTYNEQFF

v_gene: TRBV24-1
abundance: many
j_gene: TRBJ1-4
d_gene: TRBD1
CDR3nt: TGTGCCGCTTCAGTGAGGCCCGGGACAGGAAAAGAAAAACTGTTTTTT
CDR3aa: CAASVRPGTGKEKLFF

v_gene: TRBV19
abundance: many
j_gene: TRBJ2-1
d_gene: -
CDR3nt: TGTGCCAGTAGTATTTCGACAGGCGACCCCTACAATGAGCAGTTCTTC
CDR3aa: CASSISTGDPYNEQFF

v_gene: TRBV20-1
abundance: -
j_gene: TRBJ2-5
d_gene: -
CDR3nt: TGCAGTGCCCCGCAGGGGGCGGGGGTTTTCGAGACCCAGTACTTC
CDR3aa: CSAPQGAGVFETQYF

v_gene: TRBV4-1
abundance: -
j_gene: TRBJ2-5
d_gene: -
CDR3nt: TGCGCCAGCAGCCAGGGCTCCTGGGGGGGCAGAGCGGAGACCCAGTACTTC
CDR3aa: CASSQGSWGGRAETQYF

v_gene: TRBV7-8
abundance: -
j_gene: TRBJ2-2
d_gene: -
CDR3nt: TGTGCCAGCAGCTTGGAGGCAGCAGGGGAGCTGTTTTTT
CDR3aa: CASSLEAAGELFF

v_gene: TRBV5-1
abundance: -
j_gene: TRBJ2-7
d_gene: TRBD2
CDR3nt: TGCGCCAGCAGCTATTCCGGGACTAGCGAGCAGTACTTC
CDR3aa: CASSYSGTSEQYF

v_gene: TRBV5-1
abundance: -
j_gene: TRBJ1-2
d_gene: TRBD1
CDR3nt: TGCGCCAGCAGCCCAGCCTCAACAGGGGGCCATGGCTACACCTTC
CDR3aa: CASSPASTGGHGYTF

v_gene: TRBV2
abundance: many
j_gene: TRBJ1-1
d_gene: TRBD1
CDR3nt: TGTGCCAGCAGTGAAGGGACAGGGGGCAAAAACACTGAAGCTTTCTTT
CDR3aa: CASSEGTGGKNTEAFF

v_gene: TRBV7-6
abundance: -
j_gene: TRBJ1-5
d_gene: -
CDR3nt: TGTGCCAGCAGTGTCTCCCTCTATCAGCCCCAGCATTTT
CDR3aa: CASSVSLYQPQHF

v_gene: TRBV28
abundance: many
j_gene: TRBJ1-6
d_gene: -
CDR3nt: TGTGCCAGCAGTTTAAGGTCCGCCTATAATTCACCCCTCCACTTT
CDR3aa: CASSLRSAYNSPLHF

v_gene: TRBV18
abundance: once
j_gene: TRBJ2-1
d_gene: TRBD2
CDR3nt: TGTGCCAGCTCACCACGGGCGGGGGGGCCAAATGAGCAGTTCTTC
CDR3aa: CASSPRAGGPNEQFF

v_gene: TRBV2
abundance: once
j_gene: TRBJ1-6
d_gene: -
CDR3nt: TGTGCCACCAGTGACACCGGGACTAGCGGGGGGAATTCACCCCTCCACTTT
CDR3aa: CATSDTGTSGGNSPLHF

v_gene: TRBV15
abundance: -
j_gene: TRBJ1-2
d_gene: TRBD1
CDR3nt: TGTGCCACCAGCAGGTACAGGGGGCCCTCGGTAGACTATGGCTACACCTTC
CDR3aa: CATSRYRGPSVDYGYTF

v_gene: TRBV30
abundance: many
j_gene: TRBJ2-7
d_gene: -
CDR3nt: TGTGCCTGGAGTGGGGCAACCGAGCAGTACTTC
CDR3aa: CAWSGATEQYF

v_gene: TRBV20-1
abundance: -
j_gene: TRBJ1-1
d_gene: -
CDR3nt: TGCAGTGCTAGAGTGGCGGGTAACACTGAAGCTTTCTTT
CDR3aa: CSARVAGNTEAFF

v_gene: TRBV7-8
abundance: many
j_gene: TRBJ1-1
d_gene: -
CDR3nt: TGTGCCAGCAGCTTAATGGACAGCAAGAACACTGAAGCTTTCTTT
CDR3aa: CASSLMDSKNTEAFF

v_gene: TRBV20-1
abundance: many
j_gene: TRBJ2-3
d_gene: TRBD2
CDR3nt: TGCAGTGCTAGAGATGGAGTAGCGGGGGGAGATACGCAGTATTTT
CDR3aa: CSARDGVAGGDTQYF

v_gene: TRBV7-2
abundance: -
j_gene: TRBJ1-1
d_gene: -
CDR3nt: TGTGCCAGCAGCCTAGACAGGACCTTTGAAGCTTTCTTT
CDR3aa: CASSLDRTFEAFF

v_gene: TRBV20-1
abundance: few
j_gene: TRBJ2-5
d_gene: -
CDR3nt: TGCAGTGCTAGAAAGGCGGTGGAGACCCAGTACTTC
CDR3aa: CSARKAVETQYF